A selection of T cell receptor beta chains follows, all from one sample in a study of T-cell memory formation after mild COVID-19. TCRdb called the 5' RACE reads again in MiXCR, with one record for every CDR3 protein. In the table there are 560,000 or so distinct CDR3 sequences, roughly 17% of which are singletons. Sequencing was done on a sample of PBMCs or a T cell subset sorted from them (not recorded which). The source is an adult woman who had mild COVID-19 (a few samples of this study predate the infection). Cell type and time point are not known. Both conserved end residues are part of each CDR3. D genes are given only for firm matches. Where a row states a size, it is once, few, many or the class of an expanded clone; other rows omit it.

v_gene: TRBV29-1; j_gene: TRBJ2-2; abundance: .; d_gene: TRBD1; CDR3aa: CSGIQGATNTGELFF; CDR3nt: TGCAGCGGCATACAGGGGGCTACGAACACCGGGGAGCTGTTTTTT
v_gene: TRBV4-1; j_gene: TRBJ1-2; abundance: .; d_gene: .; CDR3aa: CASSQGTGRYNYGYTF; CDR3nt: TGCGCCAGCAGCCAAGGAACAGGGCGATATAACTATGGCTACACCTTC
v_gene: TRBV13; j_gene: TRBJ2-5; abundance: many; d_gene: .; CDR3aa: CASSGAQETQYF; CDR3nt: TGTGCCAGCAGCGGGGCTCAAGAGACCCAGTACTTC
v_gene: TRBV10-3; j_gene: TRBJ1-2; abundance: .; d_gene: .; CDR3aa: CAISESDRLTYGYTF; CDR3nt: TGTGCCATCAGTGAGTCGGACAGATTAACCTATGGCTACACCTTC
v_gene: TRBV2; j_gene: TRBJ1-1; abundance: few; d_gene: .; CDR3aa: CASRDLQLNTEAFF; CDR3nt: TGTGCCAGCAGGGACCTACAGCTGAACACTGAAGCTTTCTTT
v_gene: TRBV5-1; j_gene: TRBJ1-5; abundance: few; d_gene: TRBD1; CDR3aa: CASSDGQGHQPQHF; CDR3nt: TGCGCCAGCAGCGATGGACAGGGCCATCAGCCCCAGCATTTT
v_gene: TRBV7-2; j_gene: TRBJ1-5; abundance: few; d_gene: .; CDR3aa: CASSLGGSDSNQPQHF; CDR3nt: TGTGCCAGCAGCTTAGGGGGTTCGGATAGCAATCAGCCCCAGCATTTT
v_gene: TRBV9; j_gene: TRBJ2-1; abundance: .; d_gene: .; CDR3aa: CASSVENAALHSGEQFF; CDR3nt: TGTGCCAGCAGCGTAGAAAATGCGGCCCTGCATTCGGGGGAGCAGTTCTTC
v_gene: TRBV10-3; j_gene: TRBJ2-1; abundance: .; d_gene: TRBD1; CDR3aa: CAISFGDRGHNEQFF; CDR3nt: TGTGCCATCAGCTTCGGGGACAGGGGCCACAATGAGCAGTTCTTC
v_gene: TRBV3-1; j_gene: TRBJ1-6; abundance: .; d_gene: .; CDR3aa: CASSQEINGNSPLHF; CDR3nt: TGTGCCAGCAGCCAAGAAATTAACGGGAATTCACCCCTCCACTTT
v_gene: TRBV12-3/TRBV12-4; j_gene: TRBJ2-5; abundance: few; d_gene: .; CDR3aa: CASSFLGLGETQYF; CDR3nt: TGTGCCAGCAGTTTCCTGGGGTTGGGTGAGACCCAGTACTTC
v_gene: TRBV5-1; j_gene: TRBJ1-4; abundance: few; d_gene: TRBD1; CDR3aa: CASSLDGGQGDFF; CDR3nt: TGCGCCAGCAGCTTGGATGGGGGACAGGGCGACTTTTTT
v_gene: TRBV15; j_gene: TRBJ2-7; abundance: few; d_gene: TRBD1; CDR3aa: CATSRGQGFNEQYF; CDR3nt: TGTGCCACCAGCAGGGGACAGGGGTTTAACGAGCAGTACTTC
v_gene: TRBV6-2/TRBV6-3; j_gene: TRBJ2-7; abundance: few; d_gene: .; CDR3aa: CASSYGHYEQYF; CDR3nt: TGTGCCAGCAGTTACGGTCACTACGAGCAGTACTTC
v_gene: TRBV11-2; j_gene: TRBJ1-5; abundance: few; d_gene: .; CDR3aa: CASSLEAAVDSQPQHF; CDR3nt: TGTGCCAGCAGCTTAGAGGCGGCAGTCGATAGTCAGCCCCAGCATTTT
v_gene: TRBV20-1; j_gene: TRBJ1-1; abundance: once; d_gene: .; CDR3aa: CSARDKGRRGYEAFF; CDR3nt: TGCAGTGCTAGAGATAAGGGACGGCGGGGGTATGAAGCTTTCTTT
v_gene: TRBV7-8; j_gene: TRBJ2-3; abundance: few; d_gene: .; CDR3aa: CASSSVTFLAGSPTDTQYF; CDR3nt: TGTGCCAGCAGCTCCGTAACCTTTCTGGCGGGGTCACCCACAGATACGCAGTATTTT
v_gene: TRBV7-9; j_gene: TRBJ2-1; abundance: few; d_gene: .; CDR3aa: CASNPDSVSYNEQFF; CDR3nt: TGTGCCAGCAACCCGGACAGTGTCTCCTACAATGAGCAGTTCTTC
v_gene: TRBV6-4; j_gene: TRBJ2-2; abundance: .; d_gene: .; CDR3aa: CASSGSNTGELFF; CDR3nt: TGTGCCAGCAGTGGGTCCAACACCGGGGAGCTGTTTTTT
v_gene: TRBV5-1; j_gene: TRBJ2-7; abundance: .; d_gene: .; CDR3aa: CASSFGDGGYEQYF; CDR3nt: TGCGCCAGCAGCTTTGGGGATGGGGGCTACGAGCAGTACTTC
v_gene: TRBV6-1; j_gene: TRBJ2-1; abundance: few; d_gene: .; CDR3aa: CAVPGHLNEQFF; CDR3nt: TGTGCCGTCCCTGGACATTTGAATGAGCAGTTCTTC
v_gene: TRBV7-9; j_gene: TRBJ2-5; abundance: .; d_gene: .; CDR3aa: CAGTPGRTVGETQYF; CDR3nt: TGTGCCGGCACCCCCGGCCGTACGGTGGGAGAGACCCAGTACTTC